Listed here is a single T cell receptor (beta chain). Its antigen remains unidentified. These data originate in a study of T cells after yellow fever vaccination. Study in general: For low cell numbers, libraries were made with SMART-Seq v4 Ultra Low Input.

TCRdb re-derived calls from the 5' RACE reads in MiXCR, one entry per CDR3 protein. The profile shows some 300,000 distinct CDR3 sequences, around 9.3% of them singletons. Notes on the study in general: Secondary responses were weaker yet peaked faster, day 5 versus 15.

The CDR3 has 16 residues. V was trimmed by 4 bases and J by 2 bases, leaving 15 bases between them. The V gene's germline CDR1 is SGHTA and CDR2 FQGTGA. This chain uses TRBV7-3 with TRBJ1-3; weak D call: TRBD1 (6 bases). The receptor was isolated from a young man who received the YFV17D yellow fever vaccine. The sample was CD4+ T cells sorted from PBMCs, taken 5 days after the yellow fever booster vaccination. This CDR3 reads CASSSGAAYAGNTIYF. The CDR3 DNA follows: TGTGCCAGCAGCTCAGGGGCAGCCTATGCTGGAAACACCATATATTTT.